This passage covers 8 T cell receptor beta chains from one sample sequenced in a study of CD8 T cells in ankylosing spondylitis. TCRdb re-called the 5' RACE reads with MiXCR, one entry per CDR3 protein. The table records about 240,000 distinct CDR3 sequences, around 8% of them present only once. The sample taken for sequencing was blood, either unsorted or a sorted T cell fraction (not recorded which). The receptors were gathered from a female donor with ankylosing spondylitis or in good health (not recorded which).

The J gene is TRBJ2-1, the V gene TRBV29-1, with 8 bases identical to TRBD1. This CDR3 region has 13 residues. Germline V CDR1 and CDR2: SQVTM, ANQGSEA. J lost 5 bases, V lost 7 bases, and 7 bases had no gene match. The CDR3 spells CSAGGKIDNEQFF. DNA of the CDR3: TGCAGCGCAGGGGGCAAGATAGACAATGAGCAGTTCTTC.

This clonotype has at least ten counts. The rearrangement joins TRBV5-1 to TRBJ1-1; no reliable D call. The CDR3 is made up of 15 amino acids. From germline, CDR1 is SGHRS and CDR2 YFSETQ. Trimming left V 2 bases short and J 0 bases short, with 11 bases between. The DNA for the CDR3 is TGCGCCAGCAGCTTAACACCAGGTATGAACACTGAAGCTTTCTTT. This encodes CASSLTPGMNTEAFF.

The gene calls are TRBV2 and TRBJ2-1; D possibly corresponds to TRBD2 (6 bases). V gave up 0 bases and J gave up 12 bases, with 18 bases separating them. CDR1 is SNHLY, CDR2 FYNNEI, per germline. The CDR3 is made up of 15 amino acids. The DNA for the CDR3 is TGTGCCAGCAGTGAAGCGTTGAGGAGGCGGGAAGGGCAGTTCTTC. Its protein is CASSEALRRREGQFF. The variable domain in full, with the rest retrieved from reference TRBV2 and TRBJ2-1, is EPEVTQTPSHQVTQMGQEVILRCVPISNHLYFYWYRQILGQKVEFLVSFYNNEISEKSEIFDDQFSVERPDGSNFTLKIRSTKLEDSAMYFCASSEALRRREGQFFGPGTRLTVL.

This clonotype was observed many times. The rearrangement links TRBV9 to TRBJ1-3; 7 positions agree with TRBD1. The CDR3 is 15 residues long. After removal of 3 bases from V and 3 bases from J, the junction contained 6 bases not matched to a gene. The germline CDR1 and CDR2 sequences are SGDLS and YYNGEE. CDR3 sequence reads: CASSEAGGSGNTIYF. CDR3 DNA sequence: TGTGCCAGCAGCGAGGCAGGGGGAAGTGGAAACACCATATATTTT.

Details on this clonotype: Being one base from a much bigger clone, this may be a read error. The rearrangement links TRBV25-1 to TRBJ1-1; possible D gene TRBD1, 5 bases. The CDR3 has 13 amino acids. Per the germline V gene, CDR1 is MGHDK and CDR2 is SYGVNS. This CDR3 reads CASTGGGATAAFF. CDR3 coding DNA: TGTGCCAGCACCGGAGGTGGGGCGACTGCAGCTTTCTTT.

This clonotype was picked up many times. The CDR3: CATSDPTSGVRNEQFF. The DNA for the CDR3 is TGTGCCACCAGTGACCCTACTAGCGGGGTGAGAAATGAGCAGTTCTTC. The rearrangement links TRBV24-1 to TRBJ2-1; 10 bases are shared with TRBD2. The CDR3 consists of 16 residues. J lost 7 bases, V lost 4 bases, and 9 bases had no gene match. The germline V gene encodes CDR1 KGHDR and CDR2 SFDVKD.

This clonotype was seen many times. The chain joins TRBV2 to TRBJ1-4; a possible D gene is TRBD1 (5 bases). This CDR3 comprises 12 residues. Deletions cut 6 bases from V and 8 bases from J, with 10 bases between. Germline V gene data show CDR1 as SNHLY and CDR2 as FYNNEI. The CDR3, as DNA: TGTGCCAGCAGGCAGACAGCAGAAAAACTGTTTTTT. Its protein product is CASRQTAEKLFF.

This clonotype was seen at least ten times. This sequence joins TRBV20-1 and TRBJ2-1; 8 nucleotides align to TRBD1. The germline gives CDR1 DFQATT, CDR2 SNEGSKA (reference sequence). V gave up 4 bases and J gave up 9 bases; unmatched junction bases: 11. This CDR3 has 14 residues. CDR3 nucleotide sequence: TGCAGTGCTACAGGACAGGGTATTAGTGTTGAGCAGTTCTTC. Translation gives CSATGQGISVEQFF.